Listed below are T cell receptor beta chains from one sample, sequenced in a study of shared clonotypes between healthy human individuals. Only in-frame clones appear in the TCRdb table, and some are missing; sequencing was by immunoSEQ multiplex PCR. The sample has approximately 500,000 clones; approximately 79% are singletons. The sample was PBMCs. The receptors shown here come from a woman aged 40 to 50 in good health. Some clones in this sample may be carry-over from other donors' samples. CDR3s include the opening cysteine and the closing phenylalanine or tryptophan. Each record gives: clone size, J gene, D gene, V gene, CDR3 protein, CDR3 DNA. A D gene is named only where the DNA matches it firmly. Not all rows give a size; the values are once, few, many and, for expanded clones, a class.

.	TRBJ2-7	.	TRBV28	CASSLRQQSYEQYF	TGTGCCAGCAGTTTACGGCAGCAGTCCTACGAGCAGTACTTC
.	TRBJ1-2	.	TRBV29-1	CSVEAGANYGYTF	TGCAGCGTTGAGGCAGGGGCTAACTATGGCTACACCTTC
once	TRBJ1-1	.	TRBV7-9	CASSFSQGLLMNTEAFF	TGTGCCAGCAGCTTCAGTCAGGGGCTATTGATGAACACTGAAGCTTTCTTT
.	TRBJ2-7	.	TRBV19	CASSGLPGAGEQYF	TGTGCCAGTAGCGGACTACCCGGGGCCGGCGAGCAGTACTTC
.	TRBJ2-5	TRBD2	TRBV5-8	CASSGGTSNNGETQYF	TGTGCCAGCAGCGGTGGGACTAGCAATAACGGAGAGACCCAGTACTTC
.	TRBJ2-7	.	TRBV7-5	CARSLRANYEQYF	TGTGCCAGAAGCTTAAGGGCGAACTACGAGCAGTACTTC
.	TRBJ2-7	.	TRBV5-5	CASAGIQPYEQYF	TGTGCCAGTGCCGGGATCCAACCCTACGAGCAGTACTTC
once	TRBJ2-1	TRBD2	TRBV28	CASSLSTTSGSYNEQFF	TGTGCCAGCAGTTTATCCACGACTAGCGGCTCCTACAATGAGCAGTTCTTC
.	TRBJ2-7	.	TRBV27	CASSAAGHSLYEQYF	TGTGCCAGCAGTGCAGCGGGACATTCCCTCTACGAGCAGTACTTC
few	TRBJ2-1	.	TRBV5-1	CASSPVLNNEQFF	TGCGCCAGCAGCCCCGTGTTAAACAATGAGCAGTTCTTC
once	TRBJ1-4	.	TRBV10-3	CAISAAGEGDEKLFF	TGTGCCATCAGTGCGGCGGGGGAGGGGGATGAAAAACTGTTTTTT
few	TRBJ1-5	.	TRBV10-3	CAISESSAAGSPQHF	TGTGCCATCAGTGAGTCGTCCGCCGCGGGATCGCCCCAGCATTTT
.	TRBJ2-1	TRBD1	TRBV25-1	CASSSTGTGTIHEQFF	TGTGCCAGCAGTTCAACCGGGACAGGGACCATCCATGAGCAGTTCTTC
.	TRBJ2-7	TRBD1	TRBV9	CASSVGVQGSDEQYF	TGTGCCAGCAGCGTAGGGGTACAGGGGAGTGACGAGCAGTACTTC
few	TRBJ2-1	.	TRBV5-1	CASSLGREPHNEQFF	TGCGCCAGCAGCTTGGGGCGGGAACCCCACAATGAGCAGTTCTTC
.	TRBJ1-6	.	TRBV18	CASSLDYNSPLHF	TGTGCCAGCTCACTTGATTATAATTCACCCCTCCACTTT
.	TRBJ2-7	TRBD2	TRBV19	CASSILTSGRAGEQYF	TGTGCCAGTAGTATTTTGACTAGCGGGAGGGCTGGCGAGCAGTACTTC
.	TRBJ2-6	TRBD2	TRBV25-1	CASSEFGGRPSGANVLTF	TGTGCCAGCAGTGAATTCGGGGGGAGGCCCTCTGGGGCCAACGTCCTGACTTTC
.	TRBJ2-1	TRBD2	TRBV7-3	CASSLERGRGTSGRIYNEQFF	TGTGCCAGCAGCTTAGAACGAGGGCGCGGGACTAGCGGGAGAATCTACAATGAGCAGTTCTTC
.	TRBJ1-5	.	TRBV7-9	CASSFLGAQPQHF	TGTGCCAGCAGCTTTTTGGGGGCGCAGCCCCAGCATTTT
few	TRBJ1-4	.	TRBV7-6	CASSLVWGGQFNEKLFF	TGTGCCAGCAGCTTAGTTTGGGGGGGGCAGTTTAATGAAAAACTGTTTTTT
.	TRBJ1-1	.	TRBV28	CASSSRDHTEAFF	TGTGCCAGCAGTTCCCGGGACCACACTGAAGCTTTCTTT
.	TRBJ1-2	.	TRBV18	CASSPDRIANYGYTF	TGTGCCAGCTCACCCGACAGGATAGCTAACTATGGCTACACCTTC
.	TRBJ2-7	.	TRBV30	CAHERAASGMPSEQYF	TGTGCCCACGAACGGGCGGCTTCTGGCATGCCGTCCGAGCAGTACTTC
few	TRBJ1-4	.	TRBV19	CASSRQGPNEKLFF	TGTGCCAGTAGTCGGCAGGGGCCTAATGAAAAACTGTTTTTT
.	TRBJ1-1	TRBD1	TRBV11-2	CASSFRDREWMNTEAFF	TGTGCCAGCAGCTTCCGGGACAGGGAATGGATGAACACTGAAGCTTTCTTT
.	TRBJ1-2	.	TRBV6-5	CASTGRVSSGYTF	TGTGCCAGCACGGGCAGGGTCTCTTCTGGCTACACCTTC
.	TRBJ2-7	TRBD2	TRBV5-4	CASSLGGLAGVQYF	TGTGCCAGCAGCTTGGGGGGCCTAGCGGGCGTGCAGTACTTC
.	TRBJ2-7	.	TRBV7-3	CASTVRVRNEQYF	TGTGCCAGCACAGTAAGGGTGCGGAACGAGCAGTACTTC
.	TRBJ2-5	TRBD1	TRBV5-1	CASSSSGTGGSGQETQYF	TGCGCCAGCAGCTCCTCCGGGACAGGGGGCTCGGGGCAAGAGACCCAGTACTTC
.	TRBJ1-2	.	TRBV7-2	CASSSARGSGDGYTF	TGTGCCAGCAGCTCTGCTCGGGGGAGTGGAGATGGCTACACCTTC
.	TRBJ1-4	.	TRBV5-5	CASSLAPDRSYEKLFF	TGTGCCAGCAGCTTGGCCCCCGATAGGAGTTATGAAAAACTGTTTTTT
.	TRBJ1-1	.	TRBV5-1	CASSYRGDINTEAFF	TGCGCCAGCAGCTACCGAGGGGACATCAACACTGAAGCTTTCTTT
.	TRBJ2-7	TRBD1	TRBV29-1	CSVEGEEKQGAYEQYF	TGCAGCGTTGAAGGGGAGGAGAAACAGGGGGCTTACGAGCAGTACTTC
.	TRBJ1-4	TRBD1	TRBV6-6	CASRPGRGAGEKLFF	TGTGCCAGCAGGCCCGGCAGGGGGGCAGGGGAAAAACTGTTTTTT
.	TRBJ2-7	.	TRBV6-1	CASSRGVGIYEQYF	TGTGCCAGCAGTCGTGGGGTAGGGATCTACGAGCAGTACTTC
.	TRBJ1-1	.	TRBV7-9	CASSLIGLPNTEAFF	TGTGCCAGCAGCCTAATAGGCCTACCGAACACTGAAGCTTTCTTT
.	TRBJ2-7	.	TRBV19	CASSIRASSYEQYF	TGTGCCAGTAGTATCCGGGCTTCCTCCTACGAGCAGTACTTC
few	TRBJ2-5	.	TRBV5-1	CASSTGPGGQETQYF	TGCGCCAGCAGCACCGGACCAGGGGGGCAAGAGACCCAGTACTTC
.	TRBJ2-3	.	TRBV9	CASSVDVQDTQYF	TGTGCCAGCAGCGTAGATGTACAAGATACGCAGTATTTT
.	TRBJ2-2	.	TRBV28	CASPTPNTGELFF	TGTGCCAGCCCTACACCGAACACCGGGGAGCTGTTTTTT
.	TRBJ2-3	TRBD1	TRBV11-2	CASSLTGEGAKDDTQYF	TGTGCCAGCAGCTTAACGGGTGAGGGGGCTAAGGATGATACGCAGTATTTT